Shown below are 27 T cell receptor beta chains from a single sample sequenced in a study of blood T cell repertoires in COVID-19 (dated by TCRdb to 2020 to 2021). Library preparation employed the immunoSEQ multiplex PCR assay. As stored in TCRdb, this immuneACCESS dataset retains in-frame rearrangements with V and J assigned. A fraction of the clones does not appear; measured against another copy, unresolved V genes explain less than half of the discrepancy, and the remainder lacks a known reason. This sample is represented by around 200,000 clones; about four fifths of them were singletons. Of the sample, roughly 7.8% falls within the top ten clones. Sequenced: peripheral blood. The receptor set was obtained from a man aged 40-49 years with active or convalescent COVID-19.

The CDR3 bases are TGTGCCATCGGACCGGGACAGGGCTTAGGAAGGAGCACAGATACGCAGTATTTT. Protein product: CAIGPGQGLGRSTDTQYF. The chain joins TRBV10-3 to TRBJ2-3, with TRBD1 identical over 9 bases. Per the germline V gene, CDR1 is ENHRY and CDR2 is SYGVKD. This CDR3 spans 18 amino acids. The V segment lost 8 bases and the J segment 0 bases; nucleotides outside the gene matches: 15.

J is TRBJ2-1 and V is TRBV24-1; D gene uncertain. V dropped 3 bases and J dropped 7 bases, with 12 bases sitting between them. The CDR3 runs 14 residues. CDR1 is KGHDR and CDR2 is SFDVKD in the germline V gene. CDR3 protein: CATSDLPPRNEQFF. The CDR3 bases are TGTGCCACCAGTGATCTCCCCCCTCGGAATGAGCAGTTCTTC.

The rearrangement uses TRBV1 and TRBJ1-2; the table's D call, TRBD1, has no DNA check behind it. TRBV1 is tagged as a pseudogene. The CDR3 extends over 12 amino acids. The CDR3 DNA follows: TGCACCAGCAGCCAAGGACAGTATGGCTACACCTTC. It encodes CTSSQGQYGYTF.

The V call is TRBV5-1, the J call TRBJ2-1, with TRBD2 identical over 14 bases. Germline-derived CDR1 and CDR2 are SGHRS and YFSETQ. This CDR3 has 16 amino acids. J gave up 7 bases and V 3 bases, and 6 bases lay outside the gene matches. This chain's CDR3 is CASSSPGLAGVNEQFF. The CDR3, as DNA: TGCGCCAGCAGCTCGCCGGGACTAGCGGGAGTTAATGAGCAGTTCTTC.

This clone was seen only a few times. This chain links TRBV2 with TRBJ1-4; a possible D gene is TRBD1 (6 bases). Germline V CDR1 and CDR2: SNHLY, FYNNEI. The CDR3 sequence is 15 residues long. V lost 7 bases and J lost 4, with 16 bases in between. This CDR3 is CASKSQGTVNEKLFF. CDR3 in DNA: TGTGCCAGCAAATCACAGGGAACTGTTAATGAAAAACTGTTTTTT. Full variable domain (rest looked up from reference TRBV2 and TRBJ1-4): EPEVTQTPSHQVTQMGQEVILRCVPISNHLYFYWYRQILGQKVEFLVSFYNNEISEKSEIFDDQFSVERPDGSNFTLKIRSTKLEDSAMYFCASKSQGTVNEKLFFGSGTQLSVL.

V usage is TRBV24-1 and J usage is TRBJ2-1; maybe TRBD1 (5 bases). Germline CDR1 and CDR2: KGHDR and SFDVKD. V was trimmed by 0 bases and J by 7 bases, leaving 9 bases between them. This CDR3 spans 14 amino acids. The CDR3 bases are TGTGCCACCAGTGATTTGTCAGGGTTGAATGAGCAGTTCTTC. This encodes CATSDLSGLNEQFF.

The V and J genes are TRBV30 and TRBJ1-6, with a tentative D call TRBD1 (5 bases). The germline V and J ends were trimmed by 0 bases and 9 bases, with 9 bases remaining between them. Germline V gene sequence: CDR1 GTSNPN, CDR2 SVGIG (reference sequence). The CDR3 consists of 13 residues. This CDR3 reads CAWSVGQGSPLHF. The CDR3 DNA is TGTGCCTGGAGTGTAGGCCAGGGTTCACCCCTCCACTTT.

This sequence joins TRBV6-1 and TRBJ1-1, with a possible D match to TRBD1 (5 bases). Germline values: CDR1 MNHNS, CDR2 SASEGT. V lost 1 base and J lost 10, with 13 bases in between. The CDR3 is 13 amino acids. The CDR3 DNA is TGTGCCAGCAGTGAAGTTGAAGGGCAGGGAGCTTTCTTT. This gives the protein CASSEVEGQGAFF.

The chain joins TRBV24-1 to TRBJ2-2, with D unclear. The germline V gene encodes CDR1 KGHDR and CDR2 SFDVKD. This CDR3 region has 15 residues. V was cut by 7 bases and J by 1 base, with 12 bases left in between. CDR3 DNA: TGTGCCACCAGCTCACCGGTGTGGAACACCGGGGAGCTGTTTTTT. Its protein product is CATSSPVWNTGELFF.

The rearrangement links TRBV9 to TRBJ1-2; D uncertain. The CDR3 has 15 amino acids. The germline V gene encodes CDR1 SGDLS and CDR2 YYNGEE. V lost 0 bases, J lost 2 bases, and 11 bases lay in between. CDR3 amino acids: CASSVANRANYGYTF. The CDR3 DNA reads as TGTGCCAGCAGCGTAGCTAACAGAGCAAACTATGGCTACACCTTC.

This clone was recorded only once. V and J are TRBV19 and TRBJ2-7; 7 bases are shared with TRBD1. Per germline, CDR1 LNHDA and CDR2 SQIVND (reference sequence). J was trimmed by 1 base and V by 4 bases; bases with no gene match: 4. The CDR3 covers 14 residues. CDR3 coding DNA: TGTGCCAGTAGTACCCTACAGGGGTCCTACGAGCAGTACTTC. It encodes CASSTLQGSYEQYF.

The V gene is TRBV29-1, the J gene TRBJ1-1; 8 bases are a match to TRBD1. V lost 4 bases to trimming and J lost 4 bases; unmatched junction nucleotides: 5. This CDR3 region has 13 residues. The germline gives CDR1 SQVTM, CDR2 ANQGSEA. The CDR3, as DNA: TGCAGCGTTGTGAGGCAGGGGGCCACTGAAGCTTTCTTT. Residues: CSVVRQGATEAFF.

The J gene is TRBJ2-2, the V gene TRBV19; the D is unclear. V was shortened by 3 bases and J by 4 bases, with 12 bases between the two germline ends. The V gene's germline CDR1 is LNHDA and CDR2 SQIVND (reference sequence). This CDR3 spans 15 amino acids. CDR3 region: CASSMLERTTGELFF. The CDR3, as DNA: TGTGCCAGTAGTATGTTGGAGAGAACCACCGGGGAGCTGTTTTTT.

V and J are TRBV11-3 and TRBJ1-1, with D uncertain. Trimming pared 4 bases from V and 2 bases from J, leaving 8 bases between. CDR3 length equals 13 residues. Germline V gives CDR1 SGHNT, CDR2 YENEEA. The chain's CDR3 is CASSSQINTEAFF. CDR3 nucleotide sequence: TGTGCCAGCAGCTCACAAATTAACACTGAAGCTTTCTTT.

V is TRBV9 and J is TRBJ1-5; no clear D. The germline CDR1 and CDR2 sequences are SGDLS and YYNGEE. The ends were cut back, 3 bases at V and 9 bases at J, with 19 bases in the middle. CDR3 length: 15 amino acids. The CDR3 here is CASSAGPAAEGPQHF. DNA for the CDR3: TGTGCCAGCAGCGCCGGTCCGGCAGCCGAGGGGCCCCAGCATTTT.

The chain joins TRBV25-1 to TRBJ2-2; TRBD2 aligns across 7 bases. CDR3 length: 13 amino acids. CDR1 and CDR2 (germline): MGHDK, SYGVNS. V shed 3 bases, J shed 7 bases, and the junction held 2 bases outside the gene matches. CDR3 sequence reads: CASSDGGIGELFF. In DNA, the CDR3 is TGTGCCAGCAGTGACGGGGGGATCGGGGAGCTGTTTTTT.

V and J are TRBV19 and TRBJ1-2; D is possibly TRBD1 (6 bases). With 3 bases removed from V and 8 bases from J, the gap between germline ends came to 10 bases. CDR3 length: 12 residues. The germline V gene has CDR1 LNHDA and CDR2 SQIVND (reference sequence). DNA of the CDR3: TGTGCCAGTAGTATGGGGGCGTCCGGCTACACCTTC. It is translated as CASSMGASGYTF.

CDR3 region: CASSHTGFVASPLHF. DNA for the CDR3: TGTGCCAGCAGCCATACAGGGTTTGTAGCGTCACCCCTCCACTTT. The chain recombines TRBV3-1 (or the pseudogene TRBV3-2) with TRBJ1-6; a weak D match, TRBD1 (6 bases). Per germline, CDR1 LGHDT and CDR2 YNNKEL (reference sequence). Trimming took off 3 bases at V and 10 bases at J, with 16 bases between the two ends. The CDR3 has 15 residues.

The rearrangement links TRBV2 to TRBJ1-2; D not certain. Germline CDR1 and CDR2: SNHLY and FYNNEI. This CDR3 is 12 amino acids long. Trimming removed 2 bases from V and 7 bases from J, with 8 bases in between. The CDR3, as DNA: TGTGCCAGCAGTGAATCGCGGAGTGGCTACACCTTC. Encoded protein: CASSESRSGYTF.

The V and J genes are TRBV6-6 and TRBJ1-5, with D perhaps matching TRBD1 (6 bases). Germline V lookup: CDR1 MNHNY, CDR2 SVGAGI (reference sequence). CDR3 length: 15 amino acids. V was clipped by 2 bases and J by 4 bases, with 12 bases between them. CDR3 loop: CASSYGDKINQPQHF. The CDR3, as DNA: TGTGCCAGCAGTTACGGGGACAAGATTAATCAGCCCCAGCATTTT.

In its sample, this clone was seen a few times. The V call is TRBV11-2, the J call TRBJ1-1, with D possibly matching TRBD1 (5 bases). Germline V gene data show CDR1 as SGHAT and CDR2 as FQNNGV. This CDR3 comprises 13 residues. Trimming left V 6 bases short and J 0 bases short, with 8 bases between. CDR3 sequence: CASRRTLNTEAFF. The CDR3 bases are TGTGCCAGCAGGCGGACATTGAACACTGAAGCTTTCTTT.

CDR3 amino acids: CASSIDKRANSYEQYF. DNA for the CDR3: TGTGCCAGCAGTATCGACAAGCGGGCGAACTCCTACGAGCAGTACTTC. The chain has TRBV2 and TRBJ2-7, with D possibly TRBD2 on 6 matching bases. This CDR3 comprises 16 residues. Between the trimmed V and J ends, which lost 5 bases and 0 bases, there was a span of 17 bases. In germline, CDR1 is SNHLY, CDR2 FYNNEI.

This chain uses TRBV29-1 with TRBJ1-1; D remains unclear. The CDR3 spans 14 residues. V dropped 3 bases and J dropped 0 bases, with 11 bases sitting between them. Germline CDR1 SQVTM, CDR2 ANQGSEA. DNA for the CDR3: TGCAGCGTTGAGGTTGCCAGCGTGAACACTGAAGCTTTCTTT. Its translation: CSVEVASVNTEAFF.

The V gene is TRBV5-6, the J gene TRBJ2-7; unclear D gene. V was trimmed by 6 bases and J by 3 bases, leaving 10 bases between them. The germline gives CDR1 SGHDT, CDR2 YYEEEE. The CDR3 is 12 residues long. For the CDR3, the DNA is TGTGCCAGCACCGCAGGCGACTACGAGCAGTACTTC. Amino acids: CASTAGDYEQYF.

This clone was counted once. V gene TRBV7-9 combines with J gene TRBJ2-6; TRBD1 matches at 10 bases. CDR1 is SEHNR and CDR2 is FQNEAQ in the germline V gene (reference sequence). The V and J ends lost 5 bases and 4 bases, in that order; junction bases with no gene match: 11. CDR3 length: 18 residues. In DNA, the CDR3 is TGTGCCAGCAGCAGCCGGGACAGGGGTTTAAGGGGGGCCAACGTCCTGACTTTC. Translating gives CASSSRDRGLRGANVLTF.

To note about this clone: Additional DNA sequences in this sample encode the identical CDR3. The gene calls are TRBV4-3 and TRBJ2-7; 7 bases are shared with TRBD1. Germline V CDR1 and CDR2: LGHNA, YSLEER. After removal of 0 bases from V and 0 bases from J, the junction contained 2 bases not matched to a gene. The CDR3 consists of 15 residues. The CDR3 reads CASSQDRGSSYEQYF. CDR3 DNA: TGCGCCAGCAGCCAAGACAGGGGGAGCTCCTACGAGCAGTACTTC.

The J gene is TRBJ1-1, the V gene TRBV12-3 or TRBV12-4, with a tentative D call TRBD1 (6 bases). Trimming took off 5 bases at V and 9 bases at J, with 13 bases between the two ends. This CDR3 spans 12 amino acids. This chain's CDR3 is CASSPRTDQAFF. DNA of the CDR3: TGTGCCAGCAGTCCCCGGACAGATCAAGCTTTCTTT.